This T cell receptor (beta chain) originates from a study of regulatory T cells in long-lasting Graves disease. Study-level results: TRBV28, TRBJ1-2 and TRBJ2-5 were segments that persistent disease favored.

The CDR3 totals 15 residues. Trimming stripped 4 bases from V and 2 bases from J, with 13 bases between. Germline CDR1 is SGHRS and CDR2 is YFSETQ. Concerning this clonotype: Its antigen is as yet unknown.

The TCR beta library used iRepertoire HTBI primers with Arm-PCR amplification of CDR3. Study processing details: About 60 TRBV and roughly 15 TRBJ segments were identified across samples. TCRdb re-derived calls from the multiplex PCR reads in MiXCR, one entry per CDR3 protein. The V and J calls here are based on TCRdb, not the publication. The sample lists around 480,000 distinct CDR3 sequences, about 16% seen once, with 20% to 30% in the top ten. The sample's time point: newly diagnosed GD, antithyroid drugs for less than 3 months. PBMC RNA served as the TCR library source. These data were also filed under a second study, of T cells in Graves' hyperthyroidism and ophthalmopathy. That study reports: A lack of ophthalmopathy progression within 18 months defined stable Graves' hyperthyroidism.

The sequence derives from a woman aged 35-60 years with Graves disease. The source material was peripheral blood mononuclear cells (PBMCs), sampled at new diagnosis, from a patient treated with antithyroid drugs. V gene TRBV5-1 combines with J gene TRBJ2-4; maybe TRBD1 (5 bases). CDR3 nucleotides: TGCGCCAGCAGCCCTCTGCAGGGCTCCAAAAACATTCAGTACTTC. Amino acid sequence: CASSPLQGSKNIQYF.